These 9 T cell receptor beta chains came from one sample sequenced in a study of shared clonotypes between healthy human individuals. Naive CD8 populations comprised CD45RO-negative cells positively selected for CCR7, excluding terminally differentiated effector memory CD45RA+ cells. The table came from immunoSEQ multiplex PCR; TCRdb's copy has only in-frame clones and leaves some out. Seen here are about 2.1 million clones, about 94% observed once, and the top ten hold around 1.7%. Sequencing was carried out using naive CD8+ T cells from PBMCs. The source is a man aged 18 to 29 in good health. Some clones in this sample may be carry-over from other donors' samples.

The V gene is TRBV10-3, the J gene TRBJ2-7; D gene ambiguous. The CDR3 is 16 residues long. From germline, CDR1 is ENHRY and CDR2 SYGVKD. V lost 3 bases and J 0 bases, leaving 15 bases between the germline ends. The CDR3 sequence is CAISDNSGLRSYEQYF. The CDR3 DNA sequence: TGTGCCATCAGTGATAACTCGGGTCTCCGCTCCTACGAGCAGTACTTC.

The chain recombines TRBV4-1 with TRBJ2-3; D call uncertain. Germline values: CDR1 MGHRA, CDR2 YSYEKL. V gave up 3 bases and J gave up 3 bases, with 7 bases separating them. CDR3 length: 13 amino acids. The DNA for the CDR3 is TGCGCCAGCAGCCATGACCAAACAGATACGCAGTATTTT. It yields the protein CASSHDQTDTQYF.

The CDR3 here is CASGRGFPGNEKLFF. The CDR3 DNA sequence: TGTGCCAGCGGAAGGGGGTTCCCCGGTAATGAAAAACTGTTTTTT. This chain joins TRBV2 and TRBJ1-4; D is perhaps TRBD1 (6 bases). The CDR3 extends over 15 amino acids. V lost 8 bases and J lost 4, with 17 bases in between. Germline V gives CDR1 SNHLY, CDR2 FYNNEI.

The chain has TRBV29-1 and TRBJ2-3; 8 bases match TRBD2. Trimming removed 0 bases from V and 2 bases from J; junction bases left unmatched: 7. This CDR3 has 16 residues. Per germline, CDR1 SQVTM and CDR2 ANQGSEA. CDR3 nucleotide sequence: TGCAGCGTTGAAGATCTGGCGGGAGGTTACACAGATACGCAGTATTTT. Translating gives CSVEDLAGGYTDTQYF.

This rearrangement joins TRBV19 to TRBJ1-2; TRBD1 agrees at 11 bases. The germline V gene has CDR1 LNHDA and CDR2 SQIVND (reference sequence). The junction had 5 bases not matched to a gene; V was cut back by 7 bases and J by 7 bases. The CDR3 totals 13 residues. This chain's CDR3 is CASTRTGGSGYTF. Here the CDR3 DNA reads TGTGCCAGTACTCGGACAGGGGGCTCTGGCTACACCTTC.

This chain joins TRBV28 and TRBJ1-4; 7 nucleotides align to TRBD1. V was clipped by 10 bases and J by 8 bases; unmatched bases: 13. The CDR3 has 14 residues. CDR1 is MDHEN and CDR2 is SYDVKM in the germline V gene. Written as DNA, the CDR3 is TGTGCCACCACGCCCGGGACAGAGGACGAAAAACTGTTTTTT. It encodes CATTPGTEDEKLFF.

The chain carries TRBV5-8 and TRBJ1-5; no firm D call. V lost 0 bases, J lost 7 bases, and 8 bases lay in between. Per the germline V gene, CDR1 is SGHTS and CDR2 is YDEGEE. This CDR3 comprises 13 residues. The CDR3 is CASSLEGGQPQHF. The CDR3 DNA follows: TGTGCCAGCAGCTTGGAAGGTGGACAGCCCCAGCATTTT.

The rearrangement joins TRBV5-4 to TRBJ2-5; 8 nucleotides align to TRBD2. Germline V gene lookup returns CDR1 SGHNT and CDR2 YYREEE (reference sequence). This CDR3 has 13 residues. Germline trimming cut 5 bases from V and 8 bases from J; bases unmatched to any gene: 8. The DNA of the CDR3 is TGTGCCAGCAGGTCGGGAGGGAGTTTAACCCAGTACTTC. This encodes CASRSGGSLTQYF. Drawing the rest from reference TRBV5-4 and TRBJ2-5, the complete variable domain is ETGVTQSPTHLIKTRGQQVTLRCSSQSGHNTVSWYQQALGQGPQFIFQYYREEENGRGNFPPRFSGLQFPNYSSELNVNALELDDSALYLCASRSGGSLTQYFGPGTRLLVL.

The chain combines TRBV29-1 with TRBJ2-5; D may match TRBD1 or TRBD2 (5 bases each). The J call could be wrong; TRBJ2-7 is a better fit for the DNA end. The CDR3 consists of 14 residues. Germline loops: CDR1 SQVTM, CDR2 ANQGSEA. CDR3 region: CSVVARDQAYEQYF. In DNA form, the CDR3 reads TGCAGCGTTGTGGCCAGGGACCAGGCCTACGAGCAGTACTTC.